The TCR beta chain under discussion was sequenced for a study of shared clonotypes between healthy human individuals. Study results and limitations: Relative to clonotypes present in all four donors, those not shared had lower generation probabilities. Sampling was confined to blood; repertoires within tissues likely differ.

In regard to this clone: Its antigen is not identified.

Once extracted for a subset, genomic DNA was divided evenly among several immunoSEQ plates. Sequencing was performed with immunoSEQ multiplex PCR; in TCRdb, only in-frame clones are kept and a portion is missing. The sample yields 98,000 or so clones, more than 65% seen once. Sequencing was done on a sample of memory CD8+ T cells sorted from blood. Subset here: CD45RO+ cells pooled with CCR7-negative TemRA cells. The TCR was taken from a woman in her twenties or thirties in good health.

The CDR3 here is CASIDSLGNQPQHF. The CDR3 coding sequence is TGTGCCAGCATCGACAGTTTGGGCAATCAGCCCCAGCATTTT. This sequence joins TRBV21-1 and TRBJ1-5; no check of the table's D call, TRBD1, against the DNA was made. TRBV21-1 is a pseudogene segment. This CDR3 spans 14 amino acids.